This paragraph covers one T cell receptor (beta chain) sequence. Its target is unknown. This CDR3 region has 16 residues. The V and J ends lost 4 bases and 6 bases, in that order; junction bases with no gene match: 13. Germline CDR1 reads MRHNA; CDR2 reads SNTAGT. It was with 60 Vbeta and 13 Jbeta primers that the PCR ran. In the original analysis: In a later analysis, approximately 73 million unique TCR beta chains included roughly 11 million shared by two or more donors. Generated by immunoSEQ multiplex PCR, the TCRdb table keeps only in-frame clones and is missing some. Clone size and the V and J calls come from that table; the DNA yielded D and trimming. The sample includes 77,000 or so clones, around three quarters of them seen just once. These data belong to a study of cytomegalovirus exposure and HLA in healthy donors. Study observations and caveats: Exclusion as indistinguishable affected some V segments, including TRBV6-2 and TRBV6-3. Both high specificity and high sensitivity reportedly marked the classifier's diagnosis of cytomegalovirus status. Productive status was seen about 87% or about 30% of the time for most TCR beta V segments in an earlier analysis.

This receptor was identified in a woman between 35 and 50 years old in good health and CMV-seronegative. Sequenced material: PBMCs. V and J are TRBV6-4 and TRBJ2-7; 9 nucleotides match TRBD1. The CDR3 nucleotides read TGTGCCAGCAGTGGCACCGGGACAGGGTCTTTGTGCGAGCAGTACTTC. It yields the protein CASSGTGTGSLCEQYF.